These T cell receptor beta chains were read from a single sample in a study of blood T cell repertoires in COVID-19. Only in-frame clones appear in the TCRdb table, and some are missing; sequencing was by immunoSEQ multiplex PCR. The sample records 200,000 to 250,000 clones, around nine tenths being singletons. Source material: PBMCs or T cells enriched from blood (not recorded which). The source is a woman between 50 and 59 years old with acute COVID-19. CDR3s leave out the opening cysteine and the closing phenylalanine or tryptophan. D genes are given only for firm matches.

J gene	D gene	V gene	CDR3 length	CDR3 protein
TRBJ2-1	TRBD2	TRBV10-3	13	AISDASGSYNEQF
TRBJ1-5	.	TRBV2	10	ASWGGNQPQH
TRBJ2-7	TRBD2	TRBV19	14	ASSIPASGTTYEQY
TRBJ2-3	TRBD2	TRBV14	13	ASSHGTSGRATQY
TRBJ1-5	TRBD1	TRBV4-1	16	ASSQGSGTGASNQPQH
TRBJ2-3	TRBD2	TRBV7-2	12	ASSLDGGDFTQY
TRBJ2-2	TRBD2	TRBV4-1	14	ASTRILAGSTGELF
TRBJ2-1	.	TRBV7-2	17	ASSLFPPQPRRAYNEQF
TRBJ2-1	TRBD2	TRBV7-3	14	ATGRGRGRADNEQF
TRBJ2-7	TRBD2	TRBV5-1	15	ASSLGLAGVKSYEQY
TRBJ2-1	TRBD2	TRBV27	19	ASSPPDRLAGGLSSYNEQF
TRBJ1-1	TRBD1	TRBV29-1	10	STHRGNTEAF
TRBJ2-6	.	TRBV5-8	13	ASSSTASGANVLT
TRBJ1-3	.	TRBV3-1/TRBV3-2	12	ASRPSAWGDTIY
TRBJ1-1	.	TRBV18	12	ASSWGQGFTEAF
TRBJ1-3	.	TRBV27	14	ASSLSRATSGNTIY
TRBJ2-1	TRBD2	TRBV28	13	ASSTPAGGFDEQF
TRBJ2-1	TRBD2	TRBV5-1	12	ASSRTSGDNEQF
TRBJ2-5	TRBD2	TRBV24-1	13	ATAVTSGRAETQY
TRBJ1-1	.	TRBV6-5	13	ASRKTPQLGTEAF
TRBJ2-1	.	TRBV6-5	12	ASSTPLRNNEQF
TRBJ2-2	.	TRBV27	12	ASKISRGTGELF
TRBJ2-7	.	TRBV4-1	14	ASSPILGEGGPEQY
TRBJ1-2	.	TRBV25-1	11	ARGRRGGYGYT
TRBJ2-2	.	TRBV6-5	11	ASSLQTYGELF
TRBJ1-5	.	TRBV5-6	11	ASSLGQNQPQH
TRBJ1-5	.	TRBV4-1	14	ASSQQEGRGVRPQH
TRBJ2-7	TRBD1	TRBV5-4	16	ASSLWVGQGVLTYEQY
TRBJ2-1	.	TRBV28	11	ASLSREYNEQF
TRBJ2-3	.	TRBV2	11	ATLGQGTDTQY
TRBJ1-1	TRBD1	TRBV18	11	ASSPPGTGEAF
TRBJ2-1	TRBD1	TRBV28	13	ASGPPTGGYNEQF
TRBJ1-5	.	TRBV6-5	11	ASTHLPGQPQH
TRBJ2-7	TRBD1	TRBV30	10	AWRETGGPLG
TRBJ2-1	TRBD1	TRBV28	13	ASSPTGGSFHEQF
TRBJ1-3	TRBD1	TRBV13	13	ASSYPQGARNTIY
TRBJ2-7	TRBD2	TRBV29-1	14	SVEARLAGRAYEQY
TRBJ1-5	.	TRBV6-6	13	ASSYTDHSNQPQH
TRBJ2-7	TRBD2	TRBV7-3	13	ASSLSGGPSYEQY
TRBJ2-7	.	TRBV6-5	12	ASRDYKGSHEQY
TRBJ1-5	TRBD1	TRBV27	13	ASSTKTGGNQPQH
TRBJ2-1	TRBD2	TRBV19	16	ASSIWAGGGSSYNEQF
TRBJ2-5	.	TRBV7-2	9	ASSSRETQY
TRBJ1-2	.	TRBV20-1	9	SAARDGGYT
TRBJ2-4	TRBD2	TRBV4-2	17	ASSQDLAGGPVAKNIQY
TRBJ2-7	TRBD2	TRBV28	14	ASSLPTSGSSHEQY
TRBJ2-1	.	TRBV19	14	ASSIQAVFRSNEQF
TRBJ2-7	TRBD2	TRBV27	12	ASSPSGSFYEQY
TRBJ1-1	.	TRBV25-1	13	ASSEYRQMNTEAF
TRBJ2-4	.	TRBV10-3	11	AISEFRESIQY
TRBJ2-7	.	TRBV27	10	ASAPSSYEQY
TRBJ2-5	TRBD2	TRBV5-1	15	ASSWKPSGGNQETQY
TRBJ1-1	.	TRBV5-1	12	ASSSVRVDVEAF
TRBJ2-5	.	TRBV4-2	11	ASSGAGGETQY
TRBJ1-4	TRBD1	TRBV11-2	11	ASSRQGYEKLF
TRBJ1-4	TRBD1	TRBV7-2	14	ASGSPEGAGNEKLF
TRBJ1-1	.	TRBV29-1	10	SVGGQNTEAF
TRBJ2-1	TRBD2	TRBV5-1	14	ASSPSVSSGSTGQF
TRBJ2-7	.	TRBV19	14	ASSEGVGQSSYEQY